This T cell receptor (beta chain) was sequenced during a study of cytomegalovirus exposure and HLA in healthy donors. Study-level points and caveats: Among TCR beta chains, those listed as cytomegalovirus-associated numbered some 170.

Concerning this clone: Its antigen is unidentified.

The germline V gene encodes CDR1 SGHKS and CDR2 YYEKEE (reference sequence). This CDR3 is built from 14 residues. V shed 3 bases and J 3 bases; nucleotides not matched to a gene: 4. It was with 60 Vbeta and 13 Jbeta primers that the PCR ran. In the original processing: Counted up in a later analysis, unique TCR beta chains came to some 80 million, with around 10 million shared. Only in-frame clones appear in the TCRdb table, and some are missing; sequencing was by immunoSEQ multiplex PCR. That table gives V, J and clone size, and the DNA gave D and trimming. The sample consists of about 130,000 clones, over 75% of them appearing once.

The receptor comes from a young man in good health and CMV-seronegative. The material sequenced was PBMCs. The genes are TRBV5-5 and TRBJ2-3; TRBD1 matches at 7 bases. The CDR3 nucleotides are TGTGCCAGCAGCTCGCCACAGGGGACAGATACGCAGTATTTT. It encodes CASSSPQGTDTQYF.